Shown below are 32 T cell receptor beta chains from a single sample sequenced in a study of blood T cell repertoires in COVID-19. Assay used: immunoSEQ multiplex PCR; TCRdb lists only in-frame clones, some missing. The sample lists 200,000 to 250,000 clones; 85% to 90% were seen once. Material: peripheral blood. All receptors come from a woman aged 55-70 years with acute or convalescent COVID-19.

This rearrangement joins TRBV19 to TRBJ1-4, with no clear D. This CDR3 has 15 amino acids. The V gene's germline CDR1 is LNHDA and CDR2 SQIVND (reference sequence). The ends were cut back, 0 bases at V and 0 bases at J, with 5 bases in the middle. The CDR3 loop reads CASSIDAATNEKLFF. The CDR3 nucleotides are TGTGCCAGTAGTATAGATGCGGCAACTAATGAAAAACTGTTTTTT. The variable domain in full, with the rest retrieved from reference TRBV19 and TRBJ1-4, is DGGITQSPKYLFRKEGQNVTLSCEQNLNHDAMYWYRQDPGQGLRLIYYSQIVNDFQKGDIAEGYSVSREKKESFPLTVTSAQKNPTAFYLCASSIDAATNEKLFFGSGTQLSVL.

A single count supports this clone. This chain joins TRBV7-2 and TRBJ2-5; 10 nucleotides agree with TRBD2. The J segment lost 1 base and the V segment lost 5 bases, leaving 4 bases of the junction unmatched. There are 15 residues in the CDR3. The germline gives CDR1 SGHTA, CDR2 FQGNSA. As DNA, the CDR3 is TGTGCCAGCAGCCTGACTAGCGGGCTCCAAGAGACCCAGTACTTC. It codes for CASSLTSGLQETQYF.

The DNA for the CDR3 is TGTGCCAGCAGTCAGTCCCAGGGGAACACTGAAGCTTTCTTT. Protein: CASSQSQGNTEAFF. This sequence joins TRBV6-5 and TRBJ1-1; tentative D call: TRBD1 (5 bases). The CDR3 is 14 residues long. CDR1 MNHEY and CDR2 SVGAGI come from the germline V gene. V lost 5 bases to trimming and J lost 1 base, with 11 bases between them.

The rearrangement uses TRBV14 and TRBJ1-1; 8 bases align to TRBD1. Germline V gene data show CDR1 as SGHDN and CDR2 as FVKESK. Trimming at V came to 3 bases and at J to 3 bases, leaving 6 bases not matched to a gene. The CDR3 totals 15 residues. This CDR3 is CASSQVTGDYTEAFF. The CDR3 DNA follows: TGTGCCAGCAGCCAGGTGACAGGGGATTACACTGAAGCTTTCTTT.

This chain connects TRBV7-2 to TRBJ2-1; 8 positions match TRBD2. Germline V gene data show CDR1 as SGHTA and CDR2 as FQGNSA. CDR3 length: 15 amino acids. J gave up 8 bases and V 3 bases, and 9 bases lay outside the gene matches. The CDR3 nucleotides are TGTGCCAGCAGCTTCAACGGGAGGGGATTCGATGAGCAGTTCTTC. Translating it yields CASSFNGRGFDEQFF.

This CDR3 reads CASGLVPKREGDEQFF. The DNA of the CDR3 is TGTGCTAGTGGTTTGGTACCAAAGAGGGAGGGGGATGAGCAGTTCTTC. The V call is TRBV12-5, the J call TRBJ2-1, with D maybe TRBD2 (7 bases). CDR3 size: 16 residues. In germline, CDR1 is LGHNT, CDR2 FRNRAP. V was trimmed by 0 bases and J by 8 bases, leaving 17 bases between them.

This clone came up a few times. The CDR3 is CASRGGQRTRSLYF. CDR3 DNA sequence: TGTGCCAGCAGGGGGGGTCAGCGGACCCGGTCCTTGTACTTC. This chain connects TRBV28 to TRBJ2-5; perhaps TRBD2 as D (6 bases). The germline V and J ends were trimmed by 6 bases and 13 bases, with 24 bases remaining between them. Germline V gene data show CDR1 as MDHEN and CDR2 as SYDVKM. The CDR3 loop spans 14 amino acids.

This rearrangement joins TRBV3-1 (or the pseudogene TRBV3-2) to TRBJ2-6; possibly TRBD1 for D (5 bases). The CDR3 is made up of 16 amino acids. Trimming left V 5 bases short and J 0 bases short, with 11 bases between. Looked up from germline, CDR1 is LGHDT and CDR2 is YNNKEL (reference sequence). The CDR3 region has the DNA TGTGCCAGCAGCAGGGGATCGAGCTCTGGGGCCAACGTCCTGACTTTC. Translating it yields CASSRGSSSGANVLTF.

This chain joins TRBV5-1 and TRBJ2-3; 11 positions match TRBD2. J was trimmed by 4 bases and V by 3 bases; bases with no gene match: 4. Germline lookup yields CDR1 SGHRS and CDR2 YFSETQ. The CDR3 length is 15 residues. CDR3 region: CASSSGTSGADTQYF. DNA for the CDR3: TGCGCCAGCAGCTCCGGGACTAGCGGCGCAGATACGCAGTATTTT.

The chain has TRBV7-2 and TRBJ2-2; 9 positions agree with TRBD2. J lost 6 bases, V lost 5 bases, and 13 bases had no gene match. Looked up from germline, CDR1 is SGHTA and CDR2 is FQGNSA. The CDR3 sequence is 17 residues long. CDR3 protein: CASSPAGGRAGSGELFF. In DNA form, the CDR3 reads TGTGCCAGCAGCCCGGCCGGCGGGAGGGCCGGGTCCGGGGAGCTGTTTTTT.

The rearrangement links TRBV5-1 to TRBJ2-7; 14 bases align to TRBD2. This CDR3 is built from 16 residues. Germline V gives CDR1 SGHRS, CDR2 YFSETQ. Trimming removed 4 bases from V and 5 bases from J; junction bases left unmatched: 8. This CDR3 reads CASSGGLAGGFNEQYF. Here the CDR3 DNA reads TGCGCCAGCAGCGGCGGACTAGCGGGAGGTTTCAACGAGCAGTACTTC.

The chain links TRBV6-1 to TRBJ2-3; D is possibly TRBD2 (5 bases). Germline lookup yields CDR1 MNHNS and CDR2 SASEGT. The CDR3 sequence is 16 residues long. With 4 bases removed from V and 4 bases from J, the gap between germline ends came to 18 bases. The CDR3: CASSALGGFDADTQYF. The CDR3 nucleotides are TGTGCCAGCAGTGCGTTAGGAGGTTTCGATGCAGATACGCAGTATTTT.

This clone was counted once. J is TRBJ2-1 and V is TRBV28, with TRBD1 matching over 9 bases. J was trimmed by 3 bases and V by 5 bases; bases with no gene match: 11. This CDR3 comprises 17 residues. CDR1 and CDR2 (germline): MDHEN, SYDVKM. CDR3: CASSPSPGQGYYNEQFF. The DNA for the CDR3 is TGTGCCAGCAGTCCGAGCCCGGGACAGGGTTACTACAATGAGCAGTTCTTC. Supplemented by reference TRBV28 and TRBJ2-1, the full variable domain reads DVKVTQSSRYLVKRTGEKVFLECVQDMDHENMFWYRQDPGLGLRLIYFSYDVKMKEKGDIPEGYSVSREKKERFSLILESASTNQTSMYLCASSPSPGQGYYNEQFFGPGTRLTVL.

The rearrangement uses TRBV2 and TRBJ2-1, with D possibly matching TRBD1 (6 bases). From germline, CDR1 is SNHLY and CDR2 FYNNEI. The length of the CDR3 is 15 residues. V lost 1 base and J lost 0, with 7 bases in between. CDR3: CASSEDRASYNEQFF. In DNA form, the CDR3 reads TGTGCCAGCAGTGAAGACAGGGCCTCCTACAATGAGCAGTTCTTC.

Here the CDR3 reads CASSRDWYEQFF. CDR3 nucleotide sequence: TGTGCCAGCAGCCGAGACTGGTATGAGCAGTTCTTC. V gene TRBV7-9 combines with J gene TRBJ2-1; D uncertain. CDR3 length equals 12 residues. V was trimmed by 5 bases and J by 8 bases, leaving 10 bases between them. Germline-derived CDR1 and CDR2 are SEHNR and FQNEAQ (reference sequence).

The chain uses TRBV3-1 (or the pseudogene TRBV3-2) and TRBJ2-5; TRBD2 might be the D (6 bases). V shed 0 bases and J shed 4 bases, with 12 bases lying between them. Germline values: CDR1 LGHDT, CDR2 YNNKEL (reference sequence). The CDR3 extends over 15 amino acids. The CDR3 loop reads CASSQEGLPPETQYF. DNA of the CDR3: TGTGCCAGCAGCCAAGAGGGACTCCCTCCAGAGACCCAGTACTTC.

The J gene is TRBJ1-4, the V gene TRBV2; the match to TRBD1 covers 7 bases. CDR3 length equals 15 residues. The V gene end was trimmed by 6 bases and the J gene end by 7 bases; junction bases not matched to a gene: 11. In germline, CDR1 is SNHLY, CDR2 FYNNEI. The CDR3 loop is CASSPAGTATEKLFF. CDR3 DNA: TGTGCCAGCAGCCCCGCCGGGACAGCCACTGAAAAACTGTTTTTT.

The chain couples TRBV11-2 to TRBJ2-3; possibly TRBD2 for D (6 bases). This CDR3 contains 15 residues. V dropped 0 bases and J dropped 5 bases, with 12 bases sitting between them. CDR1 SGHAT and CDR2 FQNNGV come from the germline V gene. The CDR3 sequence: CASSLDGGVEDTQYF. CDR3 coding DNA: TGTGCCAGCAGCTTAGATGGAGGGGTCGAAGATACGCAGTATTTT.

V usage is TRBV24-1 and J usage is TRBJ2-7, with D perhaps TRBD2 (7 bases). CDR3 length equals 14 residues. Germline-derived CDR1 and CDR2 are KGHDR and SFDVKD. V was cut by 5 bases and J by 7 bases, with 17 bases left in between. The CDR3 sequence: CATSGAGALEEQYF. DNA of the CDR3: TGTGCCACCAGTGGGGCGGGGGCCCTAGAAGAGCAGTACTTC.

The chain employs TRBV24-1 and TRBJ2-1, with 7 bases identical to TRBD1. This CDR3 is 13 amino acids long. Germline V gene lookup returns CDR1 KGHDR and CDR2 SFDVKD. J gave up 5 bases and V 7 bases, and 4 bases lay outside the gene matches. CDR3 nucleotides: TGTGCCACCAGAGGGACAGTAAACAATGAGCAGTTCTTC. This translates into CATRGTVNNEQFF.

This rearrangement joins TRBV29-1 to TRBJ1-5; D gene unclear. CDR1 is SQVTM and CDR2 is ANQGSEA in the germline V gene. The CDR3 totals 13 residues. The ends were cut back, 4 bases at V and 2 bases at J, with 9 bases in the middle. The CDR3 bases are TGCAGCGTTGCCGGGTTGGGCAATCAGCCCCAGCATTTT. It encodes CSVAGLGNQPQHF.

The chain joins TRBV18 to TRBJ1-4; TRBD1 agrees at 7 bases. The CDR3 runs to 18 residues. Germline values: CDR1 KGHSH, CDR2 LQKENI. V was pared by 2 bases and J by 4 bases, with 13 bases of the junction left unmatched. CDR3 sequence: CASSPADRILSGNEKLFF. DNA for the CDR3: TGTGCCAGCTCACCAGCGGACAGGATACTGTCTGGTAATGAAAAACTGTTTTTT. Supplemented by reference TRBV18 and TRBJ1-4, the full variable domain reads NAGVMQNPRHLVRRRGQEARLRCSPMKGHSHVYWYRQLPEEGLKFMVYLQKENIIDESGMPKERFSAEFPKEGPSILRIQQVVRGDSAAYFCASSPADRILSGNEKLFFGSGTQLSVL.

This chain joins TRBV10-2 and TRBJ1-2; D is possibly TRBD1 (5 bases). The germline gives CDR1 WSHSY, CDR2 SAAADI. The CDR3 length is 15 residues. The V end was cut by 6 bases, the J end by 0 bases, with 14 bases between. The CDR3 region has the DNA TGCGCCAGCAGATCAACAGGCCTCCCTAACTATGGCTACACCTTC. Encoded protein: CASRSTGLPNYGYTF.

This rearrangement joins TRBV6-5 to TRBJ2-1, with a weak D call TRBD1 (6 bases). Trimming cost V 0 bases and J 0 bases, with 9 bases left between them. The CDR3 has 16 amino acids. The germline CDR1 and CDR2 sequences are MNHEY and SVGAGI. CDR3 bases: TGTGCCAGCAGTTACTCGGGGGCTAGCTCCTACAATGAGCAGTTCTTC. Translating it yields CASSYSGASSYNEQFF.

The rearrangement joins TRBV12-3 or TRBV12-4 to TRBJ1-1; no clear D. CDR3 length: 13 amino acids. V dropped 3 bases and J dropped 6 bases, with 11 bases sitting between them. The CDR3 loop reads CASSFNRIAEAFF. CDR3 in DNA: TGTGCCAGCAGTTTTAACAGAATCGCTGAAGCTTTCTTT.

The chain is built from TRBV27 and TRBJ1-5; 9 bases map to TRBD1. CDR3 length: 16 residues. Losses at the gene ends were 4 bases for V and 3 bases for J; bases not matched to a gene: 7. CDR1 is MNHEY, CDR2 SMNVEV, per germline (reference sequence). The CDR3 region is CASSSPDRGYNQPQHF. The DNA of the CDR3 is TGTGCCAGCAGTTCCCCGGACAGGGGCTACAATCAGCCCCAGCATTTT.

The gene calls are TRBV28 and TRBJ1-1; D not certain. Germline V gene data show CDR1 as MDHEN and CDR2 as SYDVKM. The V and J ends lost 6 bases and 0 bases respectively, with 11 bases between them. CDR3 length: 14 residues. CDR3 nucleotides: TGTGCCAGCAGAGCCGGGTCCTTGAACACTGAAGCTTTCTTT. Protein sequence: CASRAGSLNTEAFF.

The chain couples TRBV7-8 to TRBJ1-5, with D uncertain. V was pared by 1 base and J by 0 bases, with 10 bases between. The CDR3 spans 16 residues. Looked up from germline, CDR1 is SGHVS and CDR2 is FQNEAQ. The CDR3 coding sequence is TGTGCCAGCAGCTTAGGTTTTAGCTATAGCAATCAGCCCCAGCATTTT. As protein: CASSLGFSYSNQPQHF.

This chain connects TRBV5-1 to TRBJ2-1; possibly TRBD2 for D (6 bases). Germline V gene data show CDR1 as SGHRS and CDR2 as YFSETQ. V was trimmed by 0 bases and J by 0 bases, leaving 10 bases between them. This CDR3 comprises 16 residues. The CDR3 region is CASSLESGSSYNEQFF. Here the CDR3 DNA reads TGCGCCAGCAGCTTGGAATCCGGGAGCTCCTACAATGAGCAGTTCTTC. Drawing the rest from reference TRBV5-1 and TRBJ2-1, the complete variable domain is KAGVTQTPRYLIKTRGQQVTLSCSPISGHRSVSWYQQTPGQGLQFLFEYFSETQRNKGNFPGRFSGRQFSNSRSEMNVSTLELGDSALYLCASSLESGSSYNEQFFGPGTRLTVL.

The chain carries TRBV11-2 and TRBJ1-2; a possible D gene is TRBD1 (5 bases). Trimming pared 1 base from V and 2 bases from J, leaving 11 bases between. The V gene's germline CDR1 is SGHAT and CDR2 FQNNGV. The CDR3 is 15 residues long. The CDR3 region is CASSLGQGKNYGYTF. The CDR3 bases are TGTGCCAGCAGCTTAGGTCAGGGAAAAAACTATGGCTACACCTTC.

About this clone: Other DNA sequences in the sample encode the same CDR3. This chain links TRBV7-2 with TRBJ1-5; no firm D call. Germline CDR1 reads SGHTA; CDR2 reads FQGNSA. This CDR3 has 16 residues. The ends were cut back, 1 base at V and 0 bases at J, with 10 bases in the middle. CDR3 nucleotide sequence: TGTGCCAGCAGCTTAGTTGGAGGGAATAGCAATCAGCCCCAGCATTTT. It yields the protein CASSLVGGNSNQPQHF.

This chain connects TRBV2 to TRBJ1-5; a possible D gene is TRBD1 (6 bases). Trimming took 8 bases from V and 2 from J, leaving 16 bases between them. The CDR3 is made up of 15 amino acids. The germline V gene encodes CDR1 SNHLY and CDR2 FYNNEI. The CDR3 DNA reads TGTGCCAGCGGGCCCAGGGGTGCCCGCAATCAGCCCCAGCATTTT. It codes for CASGPRGARNQPQHF.